Described below is a single T cell receptor beta chain sequence and its context. These data belong to a study of blood T cell repertoires in COVID-19. Study details: Acute and convalescent COVID-19 samples came from the United States, Italy and Spain. T cells, B-cell-depleted T cells, or PBMCs provided the cDNA or gDNA that served as material.

Produced via immunoSEQ multiplex PCR; TCRdb's table is partial and in-frame only. The sample shows 150,000 to 200,000 clones, nearly 90% of them seen only once. V lost 5 bases and J 6 bases, leaving 17 bases between the germline ends. The CDR3 loop spans 14 amino acids. Germline CDR1 and CDR2: SGHTA and FQGTGA. This chain links TRBV7-3 with TRBJ2-7, with D possibly matching TRBD2 (6 bases). This TCR came from a man younger than 35 who had recovered from COVID-19. The source material was peripheral blood. The CDR3 DNA follows: TGTGCCAGCAGCCCCGGGGGTGCGGGAAGCGAGCAGTACTTC. It yields the protein CASSPGGAGSEQYF.